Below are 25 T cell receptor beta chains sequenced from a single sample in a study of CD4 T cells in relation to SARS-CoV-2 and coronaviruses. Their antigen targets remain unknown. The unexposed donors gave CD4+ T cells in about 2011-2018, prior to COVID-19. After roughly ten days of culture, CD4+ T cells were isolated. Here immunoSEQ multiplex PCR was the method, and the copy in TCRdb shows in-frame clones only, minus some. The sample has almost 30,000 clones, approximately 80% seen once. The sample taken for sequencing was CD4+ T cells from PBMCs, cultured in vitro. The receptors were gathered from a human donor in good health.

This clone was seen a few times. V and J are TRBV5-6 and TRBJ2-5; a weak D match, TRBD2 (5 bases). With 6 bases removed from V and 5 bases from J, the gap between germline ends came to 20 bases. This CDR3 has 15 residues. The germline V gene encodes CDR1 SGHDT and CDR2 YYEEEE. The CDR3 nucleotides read TGTGCCAGCACACTGGGGAGCGGATTTGGGGAGACCCAGTACTTC. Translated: CASTLGSGFGETQYF.

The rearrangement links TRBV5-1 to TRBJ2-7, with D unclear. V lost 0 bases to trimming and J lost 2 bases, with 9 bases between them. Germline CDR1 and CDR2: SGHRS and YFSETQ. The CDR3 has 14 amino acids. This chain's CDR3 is CASSLAPITYEQYF. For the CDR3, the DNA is TGCGCCAGCAGCTTGGCCCCGATAACCTACGAGCAGTACTTC.

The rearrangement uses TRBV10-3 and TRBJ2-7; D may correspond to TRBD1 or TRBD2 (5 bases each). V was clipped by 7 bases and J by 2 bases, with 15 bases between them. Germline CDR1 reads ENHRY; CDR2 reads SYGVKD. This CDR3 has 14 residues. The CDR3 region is CAIKGTERPYEQYF. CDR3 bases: TGTGCCATCAAAGGGACGGAGCGACCCTACGAGCAGTACTTC.

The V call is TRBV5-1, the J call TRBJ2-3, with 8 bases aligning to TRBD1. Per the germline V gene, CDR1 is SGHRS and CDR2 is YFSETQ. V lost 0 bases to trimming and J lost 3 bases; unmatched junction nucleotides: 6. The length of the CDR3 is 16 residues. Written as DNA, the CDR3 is TGCGCCAGCAGCTTGGATCCCCAGGGGGCAACAGATACGCAGTATTTT. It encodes CASSLDPQGATDTQYF.

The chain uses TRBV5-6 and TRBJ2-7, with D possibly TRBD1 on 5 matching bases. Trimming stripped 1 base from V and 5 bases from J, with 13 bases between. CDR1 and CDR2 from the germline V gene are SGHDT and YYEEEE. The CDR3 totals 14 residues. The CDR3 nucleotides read TGTGCCAGCAGCTTGCCAGGGTTGATGAACGAGCAGTACTTC. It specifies CASSLPGLMNEQYF.

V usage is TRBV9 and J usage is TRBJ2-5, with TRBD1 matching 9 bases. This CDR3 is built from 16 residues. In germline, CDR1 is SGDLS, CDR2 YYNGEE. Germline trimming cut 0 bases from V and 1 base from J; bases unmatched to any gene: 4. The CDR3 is CASSVGLGQGQETQYF. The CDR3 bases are TGTGCCAGCAGCGTAGGGTTGGGACAGGGCCAAGAGACCCAGTACTTC.

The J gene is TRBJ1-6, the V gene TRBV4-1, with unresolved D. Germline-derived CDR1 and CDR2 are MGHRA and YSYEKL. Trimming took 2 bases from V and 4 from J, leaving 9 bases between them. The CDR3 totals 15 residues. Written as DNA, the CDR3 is TGCGCCAGCAGCCAATCCAGCGCGTATAATTCACCCCTCCACTTT. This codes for CASSQSSAYNSPLHF.

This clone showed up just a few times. The CDR3 loop reads CASIIGPGIGTEAFF. CDR3 DNA: TGTGCCAGTATCATCGGCCCCGGGATAGGCACTGAAGCTTTCTTT. The genes are TRBV19 and TRBJ1-1; D unclear. The CDR3 length is 15 residues. V lost 7 bases and J 4 bases, leaving 19 bases between the germline ends. CDR1 and CDR2 from the germline V gene are LNHDA and SQIVND (reference sequence).

The CDR3 loop is CASSRQGKETDTQYF. CDR3 DNA sequence: TGTGCCAGCAGCCGACAGGGGAAGGAGACAGATACGCAGTATTTT. The V gene is TRBV11-1, the J gene TRBJ2-3; 8 positions match TRBD1. Germline V gives CDR1 SGHAT, CDR2 FQDESV (reference sequence). The V and J ends lost 5 bases and 3 bases, in that order; junction bases with no gene match: 7. This CDR3 spans 15 amino acids. The variable domain in full, with the rest retrieved from reference TRBV11-1 and TRBJ2-3, is EAEVAQSPRYKITEKSQAVAFWCDPISGHATLYWYRQILGQGPELLVQFQDESVVDDSQLPKDRFSAERLKGVDSTLKIQPAELGDSAMYLCASSRQGKETDTQYFGPGTRLTVL.

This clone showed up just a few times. In DNA, the CDR3 is TGTGCCTGGACCAGGGGAGCTTATGGCTACACCTTC. Protein sequence: CAWTRGAYGYTF. This rearrangement joins TRBV30 to TRBJ1-2; TRBD1 might be the D (6 bases). CDR1 and CDR2 from the germline V gene are GTSNPN and SVGIG (reference sequence). V lost 4 bases and J 5 bases, leaving 11 bases between the germline ends. This CDR3 has 12 residues.

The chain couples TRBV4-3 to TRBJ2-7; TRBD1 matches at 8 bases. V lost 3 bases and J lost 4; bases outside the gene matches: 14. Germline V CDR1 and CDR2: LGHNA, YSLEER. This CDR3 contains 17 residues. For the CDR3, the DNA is TGCGCCAGCAGCCAGGGAACCGGGACAGGTCACGGGTACGAGCAGTACTTC. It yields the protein CASSQGTGTGHGYEQYF.

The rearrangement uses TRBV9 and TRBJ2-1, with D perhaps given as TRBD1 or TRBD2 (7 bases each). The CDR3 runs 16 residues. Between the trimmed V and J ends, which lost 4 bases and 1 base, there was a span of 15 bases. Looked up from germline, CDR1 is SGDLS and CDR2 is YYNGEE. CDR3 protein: CASSLWEGASYNEQFF. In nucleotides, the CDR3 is TGTGCCAGCAGCCTCTGGGAGGGGGCTTCCTACAATGAGCAGTTCTTC. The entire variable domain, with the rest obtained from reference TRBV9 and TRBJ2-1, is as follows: DSGVTQTPKHLITATGQRVTLRCSPRSGDLSVYWYQQSLDQGLQFLIQYYNGEERAKGNILERFSAQQFPDLHSELNLSSLELGDSALYFCASSLWEGASYNEQFFGPGTRLTVL.

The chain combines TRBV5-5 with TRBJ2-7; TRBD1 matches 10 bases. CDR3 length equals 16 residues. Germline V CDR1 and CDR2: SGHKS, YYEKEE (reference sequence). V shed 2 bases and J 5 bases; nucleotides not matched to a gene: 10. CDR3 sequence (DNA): TGTGCCAGCAGCTTATGGGGACAGGGGTCAGCAGACGAGCAGTACTTC. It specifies CASSLWGQGSADEQYF.

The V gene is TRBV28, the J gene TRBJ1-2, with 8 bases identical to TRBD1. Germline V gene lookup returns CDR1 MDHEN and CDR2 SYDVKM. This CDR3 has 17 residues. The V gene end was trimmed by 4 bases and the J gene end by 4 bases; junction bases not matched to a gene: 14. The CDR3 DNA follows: TGTGCCAGCAGTTCTTCCGAGACAGGGGAATTGTTCTATGGCTACACCTTC. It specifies CASSSSETGELFYGYTF.

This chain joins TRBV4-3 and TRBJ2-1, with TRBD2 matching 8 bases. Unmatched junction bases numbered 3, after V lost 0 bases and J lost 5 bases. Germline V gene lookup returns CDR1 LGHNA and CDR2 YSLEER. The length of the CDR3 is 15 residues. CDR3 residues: CASSQDPGGNNEQFF. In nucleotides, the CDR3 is TGCGCCAGCAGCCAAGATCCGGGAGGGAACAATGAGCAGTTCTTC.

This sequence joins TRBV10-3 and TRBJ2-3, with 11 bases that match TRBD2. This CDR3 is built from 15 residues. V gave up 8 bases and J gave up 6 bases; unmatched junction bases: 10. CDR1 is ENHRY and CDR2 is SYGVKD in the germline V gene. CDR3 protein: CAIGTSGSSADTQYF. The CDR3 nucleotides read TGTGCCATCGGTACTAGCGGGAGCTCTGCGGATACGCAGTATTTT.

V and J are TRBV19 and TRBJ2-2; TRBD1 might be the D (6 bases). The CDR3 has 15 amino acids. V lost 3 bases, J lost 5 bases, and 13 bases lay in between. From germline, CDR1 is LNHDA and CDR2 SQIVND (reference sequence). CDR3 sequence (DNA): TGTGCCAGTAGTATCTCCAGGGGCGGTACCGGGGAGCTGTTTTTT. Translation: CASSISRGGTGELFF.

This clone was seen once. CDR3 sequence: CASSKGGSTDTQYF. The CDR3 coding sequence is TGTGCCAGTAGTAAGGGGGGGAGCACAGATACGCAGTATTTT. This sequence joins TRBV19 and TRBJ2-3; possibly TRBD2 for D (7 bases). The CDR3 has 14 amino acids. V shed 4 bases and J shed 0 bases, with 8 bases lying between them. Germline V gene data show CDR1 as LNHDA and CDR2 as SQIVND (reference sequence).

CDR3 in amino acids: CASSLGTGQGSQPQHF. In DNA form, the CDR3 reads TGTGCCAGCAGCTTAGGCACTGGGCAGGGAAGTCAGCCCCAGCATTTT. The chain links TRBV7-2 to TRBJ1-5; D possibly corresponds to TRBD1 (5 bases). The V and J ends lost 1 base and 6 bases respectively, with 16 bases between them. This CDR3 region has 16 residues. Germline CDR1 SGHTA, CDR2 FQGNSA.

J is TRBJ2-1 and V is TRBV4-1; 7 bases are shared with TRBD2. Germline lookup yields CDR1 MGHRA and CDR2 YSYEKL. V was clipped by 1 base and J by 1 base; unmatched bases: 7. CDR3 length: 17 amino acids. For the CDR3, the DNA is TGCGCCAGCAGCCAAGTAGGGGTCGGGAGGTCCTACAATGAGCAGTTCTTC. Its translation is CASSQVGVGRSYNEQFF.

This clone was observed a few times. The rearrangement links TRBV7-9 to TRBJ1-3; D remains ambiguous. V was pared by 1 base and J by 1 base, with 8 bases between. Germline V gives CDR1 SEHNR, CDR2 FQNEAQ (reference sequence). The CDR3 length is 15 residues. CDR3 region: CASSLVAVSGNTIYF. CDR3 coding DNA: TGTGCCAGCAGCTTAGTCGCAGTGTCTGGAAACACCATATATTTT. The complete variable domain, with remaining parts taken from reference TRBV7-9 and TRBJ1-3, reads DTGVSQNPRHKITKRGQNVTFRCDPISEHNRLYWYRQTLGQGPEFLTYFQNEAQLEKSRLLSDRFSAERPKGSFSTLEIQRTEQGDSAMYLCASSLVAVSGNTIYFGEGSWLTVV.

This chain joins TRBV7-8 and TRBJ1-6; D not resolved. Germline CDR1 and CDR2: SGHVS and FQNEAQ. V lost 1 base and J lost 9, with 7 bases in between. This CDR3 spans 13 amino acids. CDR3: CASSLGLISPLHF. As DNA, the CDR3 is TGTGCCAGCAGCTTAGGGTTGATTTCACCCCTCCACTTT.

CDR3 residues: CASSNRGTGGYEQYF. CDR3 bases: TGTGCCAGCAGTAATCGGGGGACAGGGGGGTACGAGCAGTACTTC. V gene TRBV5-4 combines with J gene TRBJ2-7; 11 bases align to TRBD1. The CDR3 spans 15 residues. In germline, CDR1 is SGHNT, CDR2 YYREEE (reference sequence). The ends lost 5 bases at V and 4 bases at J; junction bases unmatched: 8.

This CDR3 is CASGLQALGTEAFF. For the CDR3, the DNA is TGTGCTAGTGGTTTGCAGGCGCTTGGCACTGAAGCTTTCTTT. The rearrangement links TRBV12-5 to TRBJ1-1; no firm D call. This CDR3 is 14 amino acids long. Germline V lookup: CDR1 LGHNT, CDR2 FRNRAP. V dropped 2 bases and J dropped 4 bases, with 11 bases sitting between them.

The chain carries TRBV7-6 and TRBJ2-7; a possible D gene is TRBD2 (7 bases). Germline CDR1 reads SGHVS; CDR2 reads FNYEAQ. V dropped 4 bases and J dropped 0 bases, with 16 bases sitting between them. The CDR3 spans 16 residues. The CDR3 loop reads CASSSLREGDSYEQYF. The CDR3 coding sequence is TGTGCCAGCAGCTCCCTCAGGGAGGGGGACTCCTACGAGCAGTACTTC.